These 27 T cell receptor beta chains were all obtained from the same sample, sequenced in a study of cytomegalovirus exposure and HLA in healthy donors. The PCR had 60 Vbeta and 13 Jbeta primers. Repertoires were generated with immunoSEQ multiplex PCR, while TCRdb's copy carries only in-frame clones and drops some. The sample lists about 190,000 clones, about nine tenths seen once, with around 1.2% in the top ten. Sequences were obtained from PBMCs. The receptors shown here come from a man aged 25-40 years in good health and CMV-seronegative.

V and J are TRBV5-4 and TRBJ2-2, with D perhaps TRBD1 (6 bases). The germline CDR1 and CDR2 sequences are SGHNT and YYREEE (reference sequence). V gave up 6 bases and J gave up 0 bases, with 21 bases separating them. This CDR3 comprises 18 residues. CDR3 nucleotide sequence: TGTGCCAGCACCCCCGCCCCTACAGGGATGGCGAACACCGGGGAGCTGTTTTTT. Amino acid sequence: CASTPAPTGMANTGELFF.

J is TRBJ1-3 and V is TRBV28, with a tentative D call TRBD1 (6 bases). CDR1 MDHEN and CDR2 SYDVKM come from the germline V gene. The CDR3 has 16 amino acids. V shed 6 bases and J shed 0 bases, with 15 bases lying between them. The CDR3 reads CASSLLRDTSGNTIYF. CDR3 nucleotides: TGTGCCAGCAGCCTTCTCAGGGACACCTCTGGAAACACCATATATTTT. The full variable domain, rest sourced from reference TRBV28 and TRBJ1-3, is DVKVTQSSRYLVKRTGEKVFLECVQDMDHENMFWYRQDPGLGLRLIYFSYDVKMKEKGDIPEGYSVSREKKERFSLILESASTNQTSMYLCASSLLRDTSGNTIYFGEGSWLTVV.

The chain recombines TRBV19 with TRBJ2-7, with 8 bases that match TRBD2. This CDR3 contains 14 residues. Germline V gives CDR1 LNHDA, CDR2 SQIVND (reference sequence). Unmatched junction bases numbered 9, after V lost 9 bases and J lost 2 bases. CDR3 residues: CASRSGGVPYEQYF. CDR3 DNA: TGTGCCAGCCGATCGGGAGGGGTTCCCTACGAGCAGTACTTC.

This clone was counted a single time. The chain combines TRBV18 with TRBJ1-3; a weak D match, TRBD1 (5 bases). This CDR3 has 16 amino acids. CDR1 and CDR2 (germline): KGHSH, LQKENI. Trimming removed 6 bases from V and 4 bases from J, with 19 bases in between. CDR3 bases: TGTGCCAGCTCGGGCTCTGCCAGGGTGGAAGGAAACACCATATATTTT. It yields the protein CASSGSARVEGNTIYF.

The chain carries TRBV7-8 and TRBJ1-4; TRBD1 agrees at 9 bases. There are 14 residues in the CDR3. Trimming removed 5 bases from V and 7 bases from J; junction bases left unmatched: 5. The germline CDR1 and CDR2 sequences are SGHVS and FQNEAQ. The CDR3 here is CASSGGQGGEKLFF. In nucleotides, the CDR3 is TGTGCCAGCAGCGGGGGACAGGGCGGTGAAAAACTGTTTTTT.

The chain couples TRBV28 to TRBJ1-4, with TRBD1 identical over 7 bases. Germline CDR1 MDHEN, CDR2 SYDVKM. This CDR3 has 16 amino acids. After removal of 4 bases from V and 5 bases from J, the junction contained 10 bases not matched to a gene. This CDR3 is CASSSLTGAINEKLFF. Here the CDR3 DNA reads TGTGCCAGCAGTTCCTTAACAGGGGCCATCAATGAAAAACTGTTTTTT.

The chain joins TRBV29-1 to TRBJ2-2, with 8 bases identical to TRBD2. V lost 7 bases to trimming and J lost 5 bases; unmatched junction nucleotides: 12. This CDR3 spans 15 amino acids. The V gene's germline CDR1 is SQVTM and CDR2 ANQGSEA. CDR3 amino acids: CSGRGGNPGTGELFF. The CDR3 DNA sequence: TGCAGCGGCCGGGGGGGAAACCCAGGGACCGGGGAGCTGTTTTTT.

V gene TRBV28 combines with J gene TRBJ2-5, with TRBD2 identical over 10 bases. Germline V gene sequence: CDR1 MDHEN, CDR2 SYDVKM. After removal of 7 bases from V and 4 bases from J, the junction contained 9 bases not matched to a gene. CDR3 size: 15 residues. The DNA of the CDR3 is TGTGCCAGCATCTTCAGCGGGGGGGCCACAGAGACCCAGTACTTC. The encoded protein is CASIFSGGATETQYF.

In this sample, this clone turned up a few times. Additional DNA sequences in this sample encode the identical CDR3. The chain joins TRBV7-9 to TRBJ2-7, with 7 bases identical to TRBD2. V shed 6 bases and J 6 bases; nucleotides not matched to a gene: 2. This CDR3 has 11 residues. Germline values: CDR1 SEHNR, CDR2 FQNEAQ (reference sequence). CDR3 amino acids: CASSRGVEQYF. The CDR3 DNA sequence: TGTGCCAGCAGTCGGGGGGTCGAGCAGTACTTC.

This clone was counted once. Relative to the germline gene, one junction end is altered; a read error may explain this. The gene calls are TRBV7-7 and TRBJ2-5; TRBD1 aligns across 9 bases. Germline CDR1 is SSHAT and CDR2 is FNYEAQ (reference sequence). The CDR3 consists of 17 residues. The CDR3 sequence: CASSLGQGPNPQETQYF. The CDR3 DNA reads as TGTGCTAGCAGCTTAGGACAGGGGCCAAACCCACAAGAGACCCAGTACTTC.

The V call is TRBV18, the J call TRBJ2-7; 9 bases map to TRBD1. This CDR3 has 15 residues. Unmatched junction bases numbered 3, after V lost 2 bases and J lost 1 base. Germline-derived CDR1 and CDR2 are KGHSH and LQKENI. The CDR3 protein is CASSPVGTGSYEQYF. The CDR3 region has the DNA TGTGCCAGCTCACCAGTTGGGACAGGGTCCTACGAGCAGTACTTC.

This clone was recorded only once. The V gene is TRBV6-1, the J gene TRBJ1-1; possible D gene TRBD1, 6 bases. Looked up from germline, CDR1 is MNHNS and CDR2 is SASEGT. V shed 2 bases and J shed 1 base, with 17 bases lying between them. The CDR3 totals 17 residues. CDR3 amino acids: CASSEYSYRVKNTEAFF. For the CDR3, the DNA is TGTGCCAGCAGTGAATATTCTTACAGGGTTAAGAACACTGAAGCTTTCTTT.

The chain carries TRBV19 and TRBJ1-1; TRBD1 agrees at 9 bases. CDR1 is LNHDA, CDR2 SQIVND, per germline (reference sequence). V shed 6 bases and J 3 bases; nucleotides not matched to a gene: 5. This CDR3 region has 14 residues. The CDR3 reads CASRNRGRDTEAFF. The CDR3 DNA sequence: TGTGCCAGTAGAAACAGGGGGCGGGACACTGAAGCTTTCTTT.

The chain uses TRBV7-5 and TRBJ2-1; TRBD2 was called by the table and not checked on the DNA. TRBV7-5 is tagged as a pseudogene. This CDR3 comprises 14 residues. CDR3 DNA: TGTGCCAGAAGCTACGGGGGGGCCAGCTATGAGCAGTTCTTC. This translates into CARSYGGASYEQFF.

This clone was detected only a few times. The chain employs TRBV4-2 and TRBJ2-2, with 9 bases fitting TRBD1. This CDR3 has 16 amino acids. In germline, CDR1 is LGHNA, CDR2 YNFKEQ. The J segment lost 5 bases and the V segment lost 3 bases, leaving 7 bases of the junction unmatched. In nucleotides, the CDR3 is TGTGCCAGCAGCCAGAGGACAGGGGTAGAGACCGGGGAGCTGTTTTTT. Translated, it gives CASSQRTGVETGELFF.

The chain is built from TRBV7-2 and TRBJ1-2, with D perhaps TRBD1 (6 bases). V dropped 4 bases and J dropped 1 base, with 13 bases sitting between them. The CDR3 is made up of 15 amino acids. The germline V gene encodes CDR1 SGHTA and CDR2 FQGNSA. DNA for the CDR3: TGTGCCAGCAGCTCCACGGGACATTTTAACTATGGCTACACCTTC. Its protein product is CASSSTGHFNYGYTF. The whole variable domain, remainder taken from reference TRBV7-2 and TRBJ1-2, is GAGVSQSPSNKVTEKGKDVELRCDPISGHTALYWYRQSLGQGLEFLIYFQGNSAPDKSGLPSDRFSAERTGGSVSTLTIQRTQQEDSAVYLCASSSTGHFNYGYTFGSGTRLTVV.

The chain carries TRBV4-1 and TRBJ2-6, with TRBD2 as a possible D gene (7 bases). CDR1 and CDR2 (germline): MGHRA, YSYEKL. The V end was cut by 0 bases, the J end by 0 bases, with 24 bases between. There are 22 residues in the CDR3. CDR3 sequence (DNA): TGCGCCAGCAGCCAAGAAGGGGCCCGCCATGCGGGGGCGGCCTCTGGGGCCAACGTCCTGACTTTC. Amino acid sequence: CASSQEGARHAGAASGANVLTF.

The genes are TRBV18 and TRBJ2-7; TRBD2 agrees at 8 bases. Germline CDR1 reads KGHSH; CDR2 reads LQKENI. V gave up 0 bases and J gave up 2 bases; unmatched junction bases: 6. CDR3 length equals 16 residues. As DNA, the CDR3 is TGTGCCAGCTCACCACCCGGCCTAGCGGGCGCCTACGAGCAGTACTTC. It translates to CASSPPGLAGAYEQYF.

The rearrangement uses TRBV7-9 and TRBJ2-3, with TRBD2 identical over 11 bases. Trimming cost V 5 bases and J 5 bases; bases outside gene matches: 12. CDR3 length equals 17 residues. Germline-derived CDR1 and CDR2 are SEHNR and FQNEAQ (reference sequence). The CDR3: CASSKSLAGGPRDTQYF. In DNA, the CDR3 is TGTGCCAGCAGCAAAAGCCTAGCGGGAGGCCCGAGAGATACGCAGTATTTT.

This sequence joins TRBV2 and TRBJ2-7; D may be TRBD2 (6 bases). V was trimmed by 4 bases and J by 1 base, leaving 14 bases between them. CDR1 is SNHLY, CDR2 FYNNEI, per germline. The CDR3 covers 15 residues. CDR3 nucleotide sequence: TGTGCCAGCAGTGCTTGGGACTTTCGGTCCTACGAGCAGTACTTC. Translation gives CASSAWDFRSYEQYF.

This clone was picked up one time. The rearrangement links TRBV28 to TRBJ2-5; 8 nucleotides line up with TRBD2. CDR1 is MDHEN, CDR2 SYDVKM, per germline. The CDR3 totals 15 residues. Trimming removed 6 bases from V and 7 bases from J; junction bases left unmatched: 13. The CDR3 DNA reads as TGTGCCAGCAGGATTGAAATGGCGGGGGGTGGGACCCAGTACTTC. Its translation: CASRIEMAGGGTQYF.

The chain uses TRBV30 and TRBJ2-6; D is uncertain. The ends were cut back, 4 bases at V and 1 base at J, with 17 bases in the middle. Germline values: CDR1 GTSNPN, CDR2 SVGIG (reference sequence). The CDR3 extends over 17 amino acids. CDR3 nucleotide sequence: TGTGCCTGGACACTAAGGCGCCCTGAGTCTGGGGCCAACGTCCTGACTTTC. Translation gives CAWTLRRPESGANVLTF.

This chain connects TRBV19 to TRBJ2-1, with D possibly matching TRBD2 (6 bases). This CDR3 comprises 13 residues. CDR1 and CDR2 from the germline V gene are LNHDA and SQIVND (reference sequence). Trimming took 8 bases from V and 5 from J, leaving 13 bases between them. CDR3 in amino acids: CASSFAGHNEQFF. CDR3 nucleotide sequence: TGTGCCAGTTCCTTCGCGGGGCACAATGAGCAGTTCTTC.

The chain has TRBV2 and TRBJ2-3, with a tentative D call TRBD1 (5 bases). This CDR3 is built from 14 residues. The germline CDR1 and CDR2 sequences are SNHLY and FYNNEI. The V end lost 6 bases, the J end lost 4 bases, and 14 bases lay between the germline ends. The CDR3 region is CASSPQGFPDTQYF. CDR3 sequence (DNA): TGTGCCAGCAGCCCCCAGGGCTTTCCAGATACGCAGTATTTT.

The chain links TRBV5-1 to TRBJ1-4, with a weak D call TRBD1 (6 bases). The CDR3 length is 15 residues. Trimming left V 0 bases short and J 8 bases short, with 14 bases between. Germline lookup yields CDR1 SGHRS and CDR2 YFSETQ. In nucleotides, the CDR3 is TGCGCCAGCAGCTTGGGACAGGACGGGCGGGAAAAACTGTTTTTT. Protein sequence: CASSLGQDGREKLFF.

This clone has only one observation. The chain joins TRBV13 to TRBJ2-1; 10 bases align to TRBD2. V lost 5 bases and J lost 10; bases outside the gene matches: 8. This CDR3 comprises 14 residues. Germline-derived CDR1 and CDR2 are PRHDT and FYEKMQ (reference sequence). The CDR3 DNA follows: TGTGCCAGCAGCGTCAGCGGGAGGGATCGCGAGCAGTTCTTC. Translating it yields CASSVSGRDREQFF.

This clone appeared once. The chain uses TRBV27 and TRBJ2-7; possible D gene TRBD2, 7 bases. With 5 bases removed from V and 7 bases from J, the gap between germline ends came to 18 bases. The CDR3 runs 14 residues. Per the germline V gene, CDR1 is MNHEY and CDR2 is SMNVEV (reference sequence). CDR3 sequence (DNA): TGTGCCAGCAGTATTAGGGGGGGAGGGCGGGAGCAGTACTTC. Protein sequence: CASSIRGGGREQYF.